This note documents a single T cell receptor beta chain sequence. This sample stems from a study of blood T cell repertoires in COVID-19. For the study at large: COVID-19 samples, acute and convalescent, were from the United States, Italy and Spain.

As processed by the authors: Amplification of reference gene primers was used by the study to estimate nucleated cell counts. The table came from immunoSEQ multiplex PCR; TCRdb's copy has only in-frame clones and leaves some out. V, J and clone size were drawn from that table, and D and trimming were deduced from the DNA. Of hundreds of thousands of clones listed, about 90% are singletons. The germline V gene encodes CDR1 SGHTA and CDR2 FQGNSA. Trimming shortened V by 6 bases and J by 8 bases, and 13 bases separated the two germline ends. The CDR3 covers 12 residues. Sequenced material: peripheral blood. The clonotype originates from a woman aged 25 to 39 with COVID-19, enrolled during active disease. The J gene is TRBJ1-2, the V gene TRBV7-2; D is uncertain. Here the CDR3 DNA reads TGTGCCAGCAGTCGACTACCGTCCGGCTACACCTTC. It codes for CASSRLPSGYTF.